This T cell receptor beta chain was profiled in a study of post-analysis software for immune sequencing data. Study as a whole: The disease courses covered relapsing-remitting, secondary progressive and progressive-relapsing multiple sclerosis.

General observations from the study: Multiple sclerosis patients showed significantly lower normalized Chao1 diversity than controls did. TRBV5-6, TRBV5-1 and TRBV20-1 were among several TRBV segments more frequent in patients than controls.

Prepared libraries of TCR beta cDNA carried unique molecular identifiers. Each batch of about 0.95 to 11 million T cells produced a few hundred thousand cDNA molecules. MiXCR was run by TCRdb on the PCR reads, yielding one entry per CDR3 protein. The sample comprises more than 450,000 distinct CDR3 sequences, roughly 34% of which are singletons, and about 6% rests with the top ten. This clonotype was seen a few times. Antigen specificity is unknown. This CDR3 has 15 residues. The V segment lost 8 bases and the J segment 4 bases; nucleotides outside the gene matches: 5. The genes are TRBV12-3 or TRBV12-4 and TRBJ2-6; 10 bases line up with TRBD1. The sample was blood. This sequence was found in a girl younger than 18 with multiple sclerosis. CDR3 DNA sequence: TGTGCCAGCTCGGGGACAGGGGTCGGGGCCAACGTCCTGACTTTC. Residues: CASSGTGVGANVLTF.